The 16 T cell receptor beta chains reported below all come from one sample, sequenced in a study of T cell responses to AZD1222 COVID-19 vaccine. Produced via immunoSEQ multiplex PCR; TCRdb's table is partial and in-frame only. The sample has fewer than 120,000 clones, more than 90% seen once. The specimen comprised peripheral blood, sampled 28 days after the second AZD1222 dose. The source is an adult who received the AZD1222 COVID-19 vaccine.

The V gene is TRBV27, the J gene TRBJ1-2, with D possibly matching TRBD1 (5 bases). Germline lookup yields CDR1 MNHEY and CDR2 SMNVEV (reference sequence). V lost 8 bases, J lost 9 bases, and 13 bases lay in between. The CDR3 is 11 residues long. CDR3 in amino acids: CASGEGQSYTF. The CDR3 coding sequence is TGTGCCAGCGGTGAGGGGCAAAGCTACACCTTC.

The rearrangement links TRBV4-3 to TRBJ1-6; 11 bases are shared with TRBD1. The CDR3 has 17 amino acids. The junction had 6 bases not matched to a gene; V was cut back by 1 base and J by 7 bases. The germline CDR1 and CDR2 sequences are LGHNA and YSLEER. The CDR3 here is CASSQGGQGVWNSPLHF. The CDR3 DNA reads TGCGCCAGCAGCCAAGGGGGACAGGGGGTTTGGAATTCACCCCTCCACTTT.

This chain links TRBV29-1 with TRBJ2-7; 8 positions match TRBD1. Germline-derived CDR1 and CDR2 are SQVTM and ANQGSEA. The CDR3 is made up of 13 amino acids. J was trimmed by 3 bases and V by 6 bases; bases with no gene match: 7. The CDR3 DNA reads TGCAGCGTCGGGACAGGCCGACTCTACGAGCAGTACTTC. Translating gives CSVGTGRLYEQYF.

The J gene is TRBJ1-2, the V gene TRBV16; no clear D gene. The CDR3 is 15 amino acids. V shed 2 bases and J shed 6 bases, with 16 bases lying between them. Germline V gene sequence: CDR1 KGHSY, CDR2 FQNENV. CDR3 sequence: CASSQVAKGRDGYTF. The CDR3 DNA is TGTGCCAGCAGCCAAGTAGCCAAGGGTCGGGATGGCTACACCTTC.

This clone was recorded once. The gene calls are TRBV18 and TRBJ1-2; D possibly corresponds to TRBD1 (6 bases). V was shortened by 3 bases and J by 4 bases, with 15 bases between the two germline ends. This CDR3 comprises 15 residues. Germline V gene data show CDR1 as KGHSH and CDR2 as LQKENI. CDR3 residues: CASSPSGTTTYGYTF. In DNA, the CDR3 is TGTGCCAGCTCACCCTCCGGGACAACGACCTATGGCTACACCTTC. Filled out from reference TRBV18 and TRBJ1-2, the complete variable domain reads NAGVMQNPRHLVRRRGQEARLRCSPMKGHSHVYWYRQLPEEGLKFMVYLQKENIIDESGMPKERFSAEFPKEGPSILRIQQVVRGDSAAYFCASSPSGTTTYGYTFGSGTRLTVV.

V and J are TRBV6-1 and TRBJ2-5, with no clear D. CDR3 size: 13 residues. CDR1 and CDR2 (germline): MNHNS, SASEGT. V gave up 2 bases and J gave up 1 base, with 5 bases separating them. The CDR3 is CASSELSQETQYF. The DNA of the CDR3 is TGTGCCAGCAGTGAACTCAGCCAAGAGACCCAGTACTTC.

The CDR3 is CASSVGTEYNEQFF. DNA for the CDR3: TGTGCCAGCAGCGTAGGGACAGAATACAATGAGCAGTTCTTC. This chain connects TRBV9 to TRBJ2-1, with D possibly being TRBD1 (6 bases). CDR1 is SGDLS and CDR2 is YYNGEE in the germline V gene. Trimming stripped 0 bases from V and 4 bases from J, with 8 bases between. CDR3 length equals 14 residues.

The gene calls are TRBV7-9 and TRBJ2-2, with D perhaps TRBD1 (6 bases). Germline values: CDR1 SEHNR, CDR2 FQNEAQ (reference sequence). This CDR3 has 16 amino acids. V lost 9 bases, J lost 0 bases, and 17 bases lay in between. CDR3 region: CASLAPGHANTGELFF. The CDR3 nucleotides are TGTGCCAGTCTCGCCCCGGGACACGCGAACACCGGGGAGCTGTTTTTT.

This rearrangement joins TRBV25-1 to TRBJ2-1, with TRBD1 matching over 7 bases. This CDR3 is built from 13 residues. V lost 5 bases, J lost 9 bases, and 7 bases stayed unmatched. Germline-derived CDR1 and CDR2 are MGHDK and SYGVNS. CDR3 in DNA: TGTGCCAGCAGTCCAACAGGGGTTGGTGAGCAGTTCTTC. This sequence encodes CASSPTGVGEQFF. Complete variable domain (other parts from reference TRBV25-1 and TRBJ2-1): EADIYQTPRYLVIGTGKKITLECSQTMGHDKMYWYQQDPGMELHLIHYSYGVNSTEKGDLSSESTVSRIRTEHFPLTLESARPSHTSQYLCASSPTGVGEQFFGPGTRLTVL.

The V call is TRBV4-1, the J call TRBJ1-5; D unclear. Germline-derived CDR1 and CDR2 are MGHRA and YSYEKL. The CDR3 covers 16 residues. Trimming shortened V by 1 base and J by 0 bases, and 10 bases separated the two germline ends. The CDR3 is CASSQAGSISNQPQHF. The CDR3 bases are TGCGCCAGCAGCCAAGCAGGCAGTATTAGCAATCAGCCCCAGCATTTT.

This rearrangement joins TRBV7-9 to TRBJ1-2; 10 bases agree with TRBD1. The V gene's germline CDR1 is SEHNR and CDR2 FQNEAQ (reference sequence). This CDR3 region has 14 residues. Trimming at V came to 5 bases and at J to 7 bases, leaving 7 bases not matched to a gene. This CDR3 is CASSAPGQGIGYTF. The CDR3 bases are TGTGCCAGCAGCGCACCGGGACAGGGGATTGGCTACACCTTC.

The chain couples TRBV27 to TRBJ1-4; 8 bases agree with TRBD1. The CDR3 runs 14 residues. V was clipped by 6 bases and J by 8 bases; unmatched bases: 8. Germline V gene sequence: CDR1 MNHEY, CDR2 SMNVEV (reference sequence). CDR3 region: CASRSDRGHEKLFF. In DNA, the CDR3 is TGTGCCAGCAGGTCCGACAGGGGTCACGAAAAACTGTTTTTT.

CDR3 sequence: CASSEGQGAIGYTF. CDR3 coding DNA: TGCGCCAGCAGCGAAGGACAGGGGGCGATCGGCTACACCTTC. The rearrangement uses TRBV5-1 and TRBJ1-2; 11 bases match TRBD1. The V segment lost 4 bases and the J segment 8 bases; nucleotides outside the gene matches: 7. This CDR3 is 14 amino acids long. The V gene's germline CDR1 is SGHRS and CDR2 YFSETQ.

This rearrangement joins TRBV4-2 to TRBJ1-2, with D possibly matching TRBD1 (5 bases). Trimming pared 0 bases from V and 4 bases from J, leaving 9 bases between. Germline lookup yields CDR1 LGHNA and CDR2 YNFKEQ. CDR3 length: 14 residues. DNA of the CDR3: TGTGCCAGCAGCCAAGATAGGGGAATCTATGGCTACACCTTC. Protein product: CASSQDRGIYGYTF.

The chain combines TRBV6-1 with TRBJ2-7; a weak D match, TRBD1 (6 bases). CDR1 and CDR2 from the germline V gene are MNHNS and SASEGT. The germline V and J ends were trimmed by 1 base and 1 base, with 8 bases remaining between them. The CDR3 runs to 14 residues. In nucleotides, the CDR3 is TGTGCCAGCAGTGAAGTCGACAGGTCCTACGAGCAGTACTTC. This translates into CASSEVDRSYEQYF.

This chain connects TRBV5-1 to TRBJ1-3; 9 bases align to TRBD1. CDR1 SGHRS and CDR2 YFSETQ come from the germline V gene. The ends lost 4 bases at V and 6 bases at J; junction bases unmatched: 11. This CDR3 has 16 amino acids. CDR3 nucleotide sequence: TGCGCCAGCAGCGCCTTACCGGGACAGGGAGAAAACACCATATATTTT. The encoded protein is CASSALPGQGENTIYF.